Listed here are 31 T cell receptor beta chains from one sample, sequenced in a study of shared T cell receptors in the human thymus. Libraries were prepared by immunoSEQ multiplex PCR; TCRdb keeps only in-frame clonotypes and omits some of them. The sample holds some 700,000 clones; 88% are singletons and the top ten take about 0.01%. A further study also used this sample, focusing on human thymus T cells.

The material sequenced was thymocytes. These receptor sequences come from a boy in the first two years of life with a congenital heart defect.

This clone was observed a handful of times. The V gene is TRBV18, the J gene TRBJ2-2; TRBD2 matches at 9 bases. Germline lookup yields CDR1 KGHSH and CDR2 LQKENI. V was pared by 3 bases and J by 7 bases, with 3 bases of the junction left unmatched. The CDR3 consists of 14 residues. The CDR3 reads CASSPGLAIGELFF. The DNA of the CDR3 is TGTGCCAGCTCACCGGGACTAGCTATCGGGGAGCTGTTTTTT. The variable domain in full, completed from reference TRBV18 and TRBJ2-2, reads NAGVMQNPRHLVRRRGQEARLRCSPMKGHSHVYWYRQLPEEGLKFMVYLQKENIIDESGMPKERFSAEFPKEGPSILRIQQVVRGDSAAYFCASSPGLAIGELFFGEGSRLTVL.

V usage is TRBV7-2 and J usage is TRBJ2-1; the D is unclear. V lost 0 bases and J 0 bases, leaving 9 bases between the germline ends. CDR3 length equals 16 residues. Germline loops: CDR1 SGHTA, CDR2 FQGNSA. The CDR3 sequence: CASSLAHLSSYNEQFF. The CDR3 DNA follows: TGTGCCAGCAGCTTAGCGCACCTGAGCTCCTACAATGAGCAGTTCTTC. Full variable domain (rest looked up from reference TRBV7-2 and TRBJ2-1): GAGVSQSPSNKVTEKGKDVELRCDPISGHTALYWYRQSLGQGLEFLIYFQGNSAPDKSGLPSDRFSAERTGGSVSTLTIQRTQQEDSAVYLCASSLAHLSSYNEQFFGPGTRLTVL.

This clone appeared once. This sequence joins TRBV5-1 and TRBJ2-7; 7 bases are shared with TRBD1. Germline assignment: CDR1 SGHRS and CDR2 YFSETQ. J was trimmed by 5 bases and V by 0 bases; bases with no gene match: 8. The CDR3 spans 15 residues. This CDR3 is CASSLEGRGSHEQYF. The CDR3 nucleotides read TGCGCCAGCAGCTTGGAAGGCAGGGGGTCCCACGAGCAGTACTTC. The variable domain in full, completed from reference TRBV5-1 and TRBJ2-7, reads KAGVTQTPRYLIKTRGQQVTLSCSPISGHRSVSWYQQTPGQGLQFLFEYFSETQRNKGNFPGRFSGRQFSNSRSEMNVSTLELGDSALYLCASSLEGRGSHEQYFGPGTRLTVT.

The rearrangement joins TRBV30 to TRBJ2-7; 7 bases match TRBD2. Germline V CDR1 and CDR2: GTSNPN, SVGIG (reference sequence). This CDR3 comprises 14 residues. V shed 2 bases and J 2 bases; nucleotides not matched to a gene: 6. The CDR3 is CAWSMREGPYEQYF. CDR3 DNA: TGTGCCTGGAGTATGAGGGAGGGCCCCTACGAGCAGTACTTC. The variable domain in full, completed from reference TRBV30 and TRBJ2-7, reads SQTIHQWPATLVQPVGSPLSLECTVEGTSNPNLYWYRQAAGRGLQLLFYSVGIGQISSEVPQNLSASRPQDRQFILSSKKLLLSDSGFYLCAWSMREGPYEQYFGPGTRLTVT.

V usage is TRBV27 and J usage is TRBJ2-7, with 7 bases aligning to TRBD1. CDR1 is MNHEY, CDR2 SMNVEV, per germline (reference sequence). The V gene end was trimmed by 3 bases and the J gene end by 5 bases; junction bases not matched to a gene: 13. This CDR3 has 16 residues. CDR3 sequence (DNA): TGTGCCAGCAGTTTTCTTAGGGGGCCTTCTTTAGACGAGCAGTACTTC. It translates to CASSFLRGPSLDEQYF.

In this sample, this clone turned up a few times. The V and J genes are TRBV4-1 and TRBJ1-5; no clear D. The CDR3 is 14 amino acids. Germline assignment: CDR1 MGHRA and CDR2 YSYEKL. V was trimmed by 8 bases and J by 3 bases, leaving 14 bases between them. CDR3 in amino acids: CASSRFSSNQPQHF. In DNA, the CDR3 is TGCGCCAGCTCCAGGTTCAGCTCCAATCAGCCCCAGCATTTT.

The rearrangement joins TRBV29-1 to TRBJ2-5; D gene unclear. This CDR3 contains 15 residues. The V end lost 5 bases, the J end lost 1 base, and 17 bases lay between the germline ends. The germline V gene has CDR1 SQVTM and CDR2 ANQGSEA. The CDR3 bases are TGCAGCGTTAGGCAGGTGTCTGCCCTCCAAGAGACCCAGTACTTC. It yields the protein CSVRQVSALQETQYF.

The chain carries TRBV6-6 and TRBJ2-7, with D unresolved. Trimming removed 8 bases from V and 5 bases from J, with 7 bases in between. There are 10 residues in the CDR3. The germline V gene has CDR1 MNHNY and CDR2 SVGAGI (reference sequence). Written as DNA, the CDR3 is TGTGCCAGCGCGAATCACGAGCAGTACTTC. Encoded protein: CASANHEQYF.

The DNA for the CDR3 is TGTGCCAGCTCACAGGGGACTAGCGGGAGGTCTACCTACGAGCAGTACTTC. Encoded protein: CASSQGTSGRSTYEQYF. The chain employs TRBV18 and TRBJ2-7; 15 bases agree with TRBD2. Germline CDR1 KGHSH, CDR2 LQKENI. Trimming at V came to 4 bases and at J to 2 bases, leaving 6 bases not matched to a gene. The CDR3 covers 17 residues.

Concerning this clone itself: The sample carries other DNA sequences with the same CDR3. CDR3 loop: CASSPGTRAYEQYF. The CDR3 DNA follows: TGTGCCAGCTCACCAGGGACACGGGCCTACGAGCAGTACTTC. The rearrangement links TRBV18 to TRBJ2-7, with TRBD1 as a possible D gene (6 bases). The CDR3 length is 14 residues. Germline V gene lookup returns CDR1 KGHSH and CDR2 LQKENI. The ends were cut back, 2 bases at V and 2 bases at J, with 10 bases in the middle.

This chain links TRBV6-5 with TRBJ2-5; D is perhaps TRBD1 (6 bases). This CDR3 region has 15 residues. The germline gives CDR1 MNHEY, CDR2 SVGAGI. V shed 10 bases and J shed 1 base, with 19 bases lying between them. DNA for the CDR3: TGTGCCACCAGAGTGCGGCAGGGGCCCCAAGAGACCCAGTACTTC. Protein product: CATRVRQGPQETQYF.

In this sample, this clone turned up a few times. This chain connects TRBV4-3 to TRBJ2-7, with unresolved D. The V and J ends lost 1 base and 0 bases respectively, with 10 bases between them. This CDR3 contains 15 residues. Per germline, CDR1 LGHNA and CDR2 YSLEER. The CDR3 DNA follows: TGCGCCAGCAGCCAAGTGATATCTAGCTCCTACGAGCAGTACTTC. Translating it yields CASSQVISSSYEQYF.

The rearrangement links TRBV4-1 to TRBJ2-1, with 7 bases fitting TRBD2. Trimming at V came to 4 bases and at J to 0 bases, leaving 12 bases not matched to a gene. The CDR3 consists of 18 residues. CDR1 is MGHRA and CDR2 is YSYEKL in the germline V gene. The CDR3: CASSLNQILAGSYNEQFF. The CDR3 DNA reads as TGCGCCAGCAGCCTAAACCAGATTTTAGCGGGCTCCTACAATGAGCAGTTCTTC.

V and J are TRBV2 and TRBJ2-2; the match to TRBD2 covers 12 bases. The CDR3 loop spans 18 amino acids. V trimming: 1 base; J trimming: 5 bases; junction bases outside the gene matches: 8. Germline V CDR1 and CDR2: SNHLY, FYNNEI. This chain's CDR3 is CASSEERTSGRFTGELFF. CDR3 coding DNA: TGTGCCAGCAGTGAAGAACGAACTAGCGGGAGGTTTACCGGGGAGCTGTTTTTT.

The chain is built from TRBV28 and TRBJ1-5, with D perhaps TRBD1 (6 bases). This CDR3 spans 15 amino acids. Germline V gives CDR1 MDHEN, CDR2 SYDVKM. Trimming shortened V by 7 bases and J by 2 bases, and 15 bases separated the two germline ends. CDR3 in DNA: TGTGCCAGCAACCCCCTACAGGGTGGCAATCAGCCCCAGCATTTT. Its protein product is CASNPLQGGNQPQHF.

The rearrangement links TRBV28 to TRBJ1-1; 8 bases map to TRBD1. This CDR3 contains 17 residues. Per the germline V gene, CDR1 is MDHEN and CDR2 is SYDVKM. V lost 6 bases and J lost 4; bases outside the gene matches: 16. In nucleotides, the CDR3 is TGTGCCAGCAGACGTAAACTTACACAGGGGGTGACCACTGAAGCTTTCTTT. The encoded protein is CASRRKLTQGVTTEAFF.

The chain employs TRBV6-4 and TRBJ1-5; D is unclear. Germline V CDR1 and CDR2: MRHNA, SNTAGT. The CDR3 spans 14 residues. V lost 3 bases, J lost 6 bases, and 12 bases lay in between. CDR3 bases: TGTGCCAGCAGTGATTCCCTCCGTAGTCAGCCCCAGCATTTT. Translation: CASSDSLRSQPQHF.

The J gene is TRBJ1-2, the V gene TRBV15, with a tentative D call TRBD1 (5 bases). The CDR3 runs to 14 residues. V shed 3 bases and J shed 6 bases, with 14 bases lying between them. The germline V gene encodes CDR1 LNHNV and CDR2 YYDKDF (reference sequence). CDR3 nucleotides: TGTGCCACCAGCAGGCGCAGGGAGGACCATGGCTACACCTTC. Translating gives CATSRRREDHGYTF.

This rearrangement joins TRBV5-8 to TRBJ1-1; D is undetermined. CDR3 size: 12 residues. The germline V gene has CDR1 SGHTS and CDR2 YDEGEE. V dropped 3 bases and J dropped 1 base, with 4 bases sitting between them. As DNA, the CDR3 is TGTGCCAGCAGCTCTCGGAACACTGAAGCTTTCTTT. Residues: CASSSRNTEAFF.

The rearrangement joins TRBV12-2 to TRBJ2-3; the D call of TRBD2 is as the table states it, not checked on the DNA. TRBV12-2 is deemed a pseudogene. This CDR3 is 16 amino acids long. The CDR3 DNA sequence: TGTGCAAGTCGCTTAAAGCAACTAGCGGGAGGAGATACGCAGTATTTT. It yields the protein CASRLKQLAGGDTQYF.

The chain combines TRBV11-2 with TRBJ1-2, with 8 bases identical to TRBD1. J lost 0 bases, V lost 5 bases, and 8 bases had no gene match. The germline V gene encodes CDR1 SGHAT and CDR2 FQNNGV. This CDR3 is built from 16 residues. CDR3 in DNA: TGTGCCAGCAGCCCAACCGGGACAGGTCCTAACTATGGCTACACCTTC. Translating gives CASSPTGTGPNYGYTF.

The chain combines TRBV11-2 with TRBJ2-2, with 7 bases fitting TRBD2. The CDR3 sequence is 16 residues long. Germline loops: CDR1 SGHAT, CDR2 FQNNGV. Losses at the gene ends were 3 bases for V and 5 bases for J; bases not matched to a gene: 9. In nucleotides, the CDR3 is TGTGCCAGCAGCTTTACTAGCGACTCTCGGACCGGGGAGCTGTTTTTT. Protein product: CASSFTSDSRTGELFF.

This chain joins TRBV6-5 and TRBJ1-4, with D uncertain. Trimming shortened V by 3 bases and J by 5 bases, and 13 bases separated the two germline ends. Germline V gene data show CDR1 as MNHEY and CDR2 as SVGAGI. The CDR3 is 15 residues long. CDR3 protein: CASSYEPRSNEKLFF. CDR3 bases: TGTGCCAGCAGTTATGAGCCCAGGTCGAATGAAAAACTGTTTTTT.

The chain combines TRBV11-3 with TRBJ2-7; D is perhaps TRBD1 (8 bases). CDR1 and CDR2 from the germline V gene are SGHNT and YENEEA. V was trimmed by 5 bases and J by 3 bases, leaving 17 bases between them. The CDR3 totals 15 residues. CDR3 residues: CASSGRGTGNYEQYF. DNA of the CDR3: TGTGCCAGCAGCGGGCGGGGGACAGGCAACTACGAGCAGTACTTC.

The chain joins TRBV6-1 to TRBJ2-7; D perhaps matches TRBD1 (5 bases). V was pared by 3 bases and J by 2 bases, with 17 bases between. The CDR3 runs 16 residues. From germline, CDR1 is MNHNS and CDR2 SASEGT. In DNA form, the CDR3 reads TGTGCCAGCAGTGACTTGGGGCCAGACGAAACCTACGAGCAGTACTTC. Residues: CASSDLGPDETYEQYF.

This clone has a handful of counts. V gene TRBV6-6 combines with J gene TRBJ1-2; the match to TRBD1 covers 7 bases. The germline CDR1 and CDR2 sequences are MNHNY and SVGAGI (reference sequence). This CDR3 is 13 amino acids long. V was pared by 6 bases and J by 10 bases, with 11 bases of the junction left unmatched. The CDR3 nucleotides are TGTGCCAGCAGCCCCCCCAGGACAGGACACTACACCTTC. It yields the protein CASSPPRTGHYTF.

The chain recombines TRBV12-5 with TRBJ2-7, with D maybe TRBD1 (6 bases). CDR3 length: 13 amino acids. CDR1 and CDR2 from the germline V gene are LGHNT and FRNRAP. V was clipped by 3 bases and J by 4 bases, with 10 bases between them. The CDR3 coding sequence is TGTGCTAGTGGTTTCGGGACACCTTACGAGCAGTACTTC. Amino acids: CASGFGTPYEQYF. Filled out from reference TRBV12-5 and TRBJ2-7, the complete variable domain reads DARVTQTPRHKVTEMGQEVTMRCQPILGHNTVFWYRQTMMQGLELLAYFRNRAPLDDSGMPKDRFSAEMPDATLATLKIQPSEPRDSAVYFCASGFGTPYEQYFGPGTRLTVT.

The chain joins TRBV15 to TRBJ2-3, with D perhaps TRBD2 (5 bases). CDR3 length equals 15 residues. V lost 2 bases, J lost 5 bases, and 14 bases lay in between. Germline V gives CDR1 LNHNV, CDR2 YYDKDF (reference sequence). The CDR3 DNA reads TGTGCCACCAGCAGAAAAGGCGGAGGTCAAGATACGCAGTATTTT. This translates into CATSRKGGGQDTQYF.

The chain combines TRBV13 with TRBJ2-7; 8 bases align to TRBD1. CDR3 length equals 18 residues. CDR1 is PRHDT, CDR2 FYEKMQ, per germline (reference sequence). The V and J ends lost 5 bases and 2 bases, in that order; junction bases with no gene match: 17. CDR3: CASSPRTGRSVITYEQYF. The CDR3 DNA sequence: TGTGCCAGCAGCCCCCGGACAGGGCGTTCGGTGATCACCTACGAGCAGTACTTC.

The chain combines TRBV19 with TRBJ2-2; 13 nucleotides match TRBD2. The CDR3 totals 19 residues. Germline V gene sequence: CDR1 LNHDA, CDR2 SQIVND (reference sequence). V lost 4 bases to trimming and J lost 1 base; unmatched junction nucleotides: 9. The CDR3 reads CASSTKGLAGPLNTGELFF. The CDR3, as DNA: TGTGCCAGTAGTACCAAGGGACTAGCGGGACCCTTGAACACCGGGGAGCTGTTTTTT.

The chain is built from TRBV5-6 and TRBJ1-1, with 11 bases fitting TRBD1. The germline V gene has CDR1 SGHDT and CDR2 YYEEEE. V lost 0 bases, J lost 11 bases, and 6 bases stayed unmatched. This CDR3 region has 14 residues. Here the CDR3 DNA reads TGTGCCAGCAGCTTGGGGACAGGGGGCTGGTGTGCTTTCTTT. As protein: CASSLGTGGWCAFF.